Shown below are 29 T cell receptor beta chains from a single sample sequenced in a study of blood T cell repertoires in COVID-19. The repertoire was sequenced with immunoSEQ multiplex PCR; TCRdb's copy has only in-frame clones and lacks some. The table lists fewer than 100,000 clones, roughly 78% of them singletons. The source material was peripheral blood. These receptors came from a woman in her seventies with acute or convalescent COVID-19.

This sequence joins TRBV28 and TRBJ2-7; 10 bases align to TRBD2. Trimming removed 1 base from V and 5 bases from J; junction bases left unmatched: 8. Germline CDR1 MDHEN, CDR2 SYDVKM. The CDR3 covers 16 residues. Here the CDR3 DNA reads TGTGCCAGCAGTTTATATTTGTCTAGCGGGAGAAACGAGCAGTACTTC. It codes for CASSLYLSSGRNEQYF.

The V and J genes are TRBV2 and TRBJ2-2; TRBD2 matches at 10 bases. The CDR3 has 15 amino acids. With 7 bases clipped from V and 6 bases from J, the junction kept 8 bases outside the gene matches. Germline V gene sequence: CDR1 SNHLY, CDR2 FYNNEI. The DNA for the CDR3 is TGTGCCAGCAACAGCGGGGGGGCTTGGGCCGGGGAGCTGTTTTTT. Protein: CASNSGGAWAGELFF.

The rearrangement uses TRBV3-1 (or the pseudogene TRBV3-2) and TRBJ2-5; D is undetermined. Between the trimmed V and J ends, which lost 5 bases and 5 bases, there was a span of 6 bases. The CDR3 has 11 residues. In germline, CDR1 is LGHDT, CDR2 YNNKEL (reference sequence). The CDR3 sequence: CASSASETQYF. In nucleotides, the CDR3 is TGTGCCAGCAGCGCAAGCGAGACCCAGTACTTC.

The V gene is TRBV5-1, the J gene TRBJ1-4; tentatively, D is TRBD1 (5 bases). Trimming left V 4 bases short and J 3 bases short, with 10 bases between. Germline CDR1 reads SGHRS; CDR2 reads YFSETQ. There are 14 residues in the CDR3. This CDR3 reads CASSRDFSNEKLFF. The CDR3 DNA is TGCGCCAGCAGCAGGGACTTTTCTAATGAAAAACTGTTTTTT.

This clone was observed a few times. The CDR3 sequence is CASSLEGTTTDTQYF. The CDR3 bases are TGCGCCAGCAGCTTGGAGGGGACTACCACAGATACGCAGTATTTT. V gene TRBV5-1 combines with J gene TRBJ2-3; TRBD2 agrees at 7 bases. The trim removed 0 bases at V and 2 bases at J, leaving 3 bases unmatched. Germline V gene sequence: CDR1 SGHRS, CDR2 YFSETQ. CDR3 length: 15 amino acids. The full variable domain, completed using reference TRBV5-1 and TRBJ2-3, is KAGVTQTPRYLIKTRGQQVTLSCSPISGHRSVSWYQQTPGQGLQFLFEYFSETQRNKGNFPGRFSGRQFSNSRSEMNVSTLELGDSALYLCASSLEGTTTDTQYFGPGTRLTVL.

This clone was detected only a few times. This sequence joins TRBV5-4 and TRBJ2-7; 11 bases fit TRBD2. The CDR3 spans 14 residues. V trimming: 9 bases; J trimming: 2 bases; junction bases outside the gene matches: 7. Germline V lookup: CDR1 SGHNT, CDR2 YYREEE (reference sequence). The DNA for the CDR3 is TGTGCCACCAAGACTAGCGGGATCCCCTACGAGCAGTACTTC. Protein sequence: CATKTSGIPYEQYF.

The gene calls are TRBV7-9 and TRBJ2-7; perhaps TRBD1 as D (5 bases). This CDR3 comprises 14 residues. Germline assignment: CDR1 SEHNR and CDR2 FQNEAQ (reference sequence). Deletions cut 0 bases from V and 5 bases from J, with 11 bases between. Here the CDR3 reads CASSLALPRDEQYF. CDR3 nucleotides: TGTGCCAGCAGCTTAGCGTTACCCAGGGACGAGCAGTACTTC.

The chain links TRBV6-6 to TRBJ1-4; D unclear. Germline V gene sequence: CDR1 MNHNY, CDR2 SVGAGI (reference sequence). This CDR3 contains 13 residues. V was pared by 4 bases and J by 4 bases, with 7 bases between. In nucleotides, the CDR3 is TGTGCCAGCAGTTCGAGGCTTAATGAAAAACTGTTTTTT. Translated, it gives CASSSRLNEKLFF.

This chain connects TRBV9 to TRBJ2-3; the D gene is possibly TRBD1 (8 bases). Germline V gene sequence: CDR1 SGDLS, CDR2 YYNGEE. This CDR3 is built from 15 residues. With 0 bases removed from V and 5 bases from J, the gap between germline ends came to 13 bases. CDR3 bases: TGTGCCAGCAGCGTAGCAGGGGGCGGGAGAGATACGCAGTATTTT. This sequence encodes CASSVAGGGRDTQYF. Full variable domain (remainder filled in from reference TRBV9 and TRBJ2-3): DSGVTQTPKHLITATGQRVTLRCSPRSGDLSVYWYQQSLDQGLQFLIQYYNGEERAKGNILERFSAQQFPDLHSELNLSSLELGDSALYFCASSVAGGGRDTQYFGPGTRLTVL.

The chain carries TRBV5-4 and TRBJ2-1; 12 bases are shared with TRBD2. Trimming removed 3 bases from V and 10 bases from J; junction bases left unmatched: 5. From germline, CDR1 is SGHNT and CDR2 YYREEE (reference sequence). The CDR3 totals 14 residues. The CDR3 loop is CASSYRTSGMEQFF. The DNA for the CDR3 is TGTGCCAGCAGCTACAGGACTAGCGGGATGGAGCAGTTCTTC.

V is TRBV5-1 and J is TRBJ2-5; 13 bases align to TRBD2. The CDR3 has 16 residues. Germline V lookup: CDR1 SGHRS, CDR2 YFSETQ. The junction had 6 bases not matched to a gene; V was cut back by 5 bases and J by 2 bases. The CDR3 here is CASSPRTSGGQETQYF. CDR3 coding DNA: TGCGCCAGCAGTCCTCGGACTAGCGGGGGACAAGAGACCCAGTACTTC.

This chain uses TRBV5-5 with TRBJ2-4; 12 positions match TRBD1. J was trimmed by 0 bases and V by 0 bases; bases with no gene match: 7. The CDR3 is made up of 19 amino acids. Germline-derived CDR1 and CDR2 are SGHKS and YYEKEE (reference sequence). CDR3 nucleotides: TGTGCCAGCAGCTTGGACCGGGACAGGGGGCCACTAGCCAAAAACATTCAGTACTTC. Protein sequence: CASSLDRDRGPLAKNIQYF. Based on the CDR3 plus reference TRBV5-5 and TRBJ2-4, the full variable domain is DAGVTQSPTHLIKTRGQQVTLRCSPISGHKSVSWYQQVLGQGPQFIFQYYEKEERGRGNFPDRFSARQFPNYSSELNVNALLLGDSALYLCASSLDRDRGPLAKNIQYFGAGTRLSVL.

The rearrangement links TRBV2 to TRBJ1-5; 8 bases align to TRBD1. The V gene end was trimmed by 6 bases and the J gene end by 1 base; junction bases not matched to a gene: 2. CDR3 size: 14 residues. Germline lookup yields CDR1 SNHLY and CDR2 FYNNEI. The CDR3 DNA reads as TGTGCCAGCAGGGCAGGGGGCAGCAATCAGCCCCAGCATTTT. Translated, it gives CASRAGGSNQPQHF.

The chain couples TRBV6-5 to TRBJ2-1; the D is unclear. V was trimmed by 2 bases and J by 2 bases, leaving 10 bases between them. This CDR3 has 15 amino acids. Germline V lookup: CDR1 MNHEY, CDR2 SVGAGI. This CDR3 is CASSYRSATYNEQFF. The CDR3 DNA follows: TGTGCCAGCAGTTACCGGTCAGCGACCTACAATGAGCAGTTCTTC.

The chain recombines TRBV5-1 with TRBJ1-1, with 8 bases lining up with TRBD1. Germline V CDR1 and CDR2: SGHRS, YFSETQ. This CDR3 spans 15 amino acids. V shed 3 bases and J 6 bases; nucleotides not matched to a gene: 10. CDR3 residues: CASSSKTGDQAEAFF. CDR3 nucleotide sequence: TGCGCCAGCAGCTCCAAGACAGGGGATCAGGCTGAAGCTTTCTTT.

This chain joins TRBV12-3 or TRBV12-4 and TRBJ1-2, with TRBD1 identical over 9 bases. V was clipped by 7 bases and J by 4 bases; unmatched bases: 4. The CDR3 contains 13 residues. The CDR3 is CASNQQGAYGYTF. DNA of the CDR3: TGTGCCAGCAATCAACAGGGGGCCTATGGCTACACCTTC.

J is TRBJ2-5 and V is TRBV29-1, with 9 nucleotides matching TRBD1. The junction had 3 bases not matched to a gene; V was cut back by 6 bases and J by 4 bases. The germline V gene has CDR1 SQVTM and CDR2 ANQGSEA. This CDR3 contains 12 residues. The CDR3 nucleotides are TGCAGCGTCGGGACAGGGAGAGAGACCCAGTACTTC. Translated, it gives CSVGTGRETQYF. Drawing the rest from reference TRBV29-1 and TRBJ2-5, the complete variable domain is SAVISQKPSRDICQRGTSLTIQCQVDSQVTMMFWYRQQPGQSLTLIATANQGSEATYESGFVIDKFPISRPNLTFSTLTVSNMSPEDSSIYLCSVGTGRETQYFGPGTRLLVL.

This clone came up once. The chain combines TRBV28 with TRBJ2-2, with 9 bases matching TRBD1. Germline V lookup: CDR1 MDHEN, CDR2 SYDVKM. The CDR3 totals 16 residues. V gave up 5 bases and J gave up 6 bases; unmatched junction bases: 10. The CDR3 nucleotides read TGTGCCAGCAGTGCCCCCGGGACAGGGAAATCCGGGGAGCTGTTTTTT. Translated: CASSAPGTGKSGELFF.

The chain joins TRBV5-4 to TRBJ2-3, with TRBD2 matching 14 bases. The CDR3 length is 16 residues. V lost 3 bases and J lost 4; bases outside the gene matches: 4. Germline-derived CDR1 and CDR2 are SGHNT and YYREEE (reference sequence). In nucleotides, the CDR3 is TGTGCCAGCAGCTCGGGACTAGCGGGAGTGGCAGATACGCAGTATTTT. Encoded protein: CASSSGLAGVADTQYF.

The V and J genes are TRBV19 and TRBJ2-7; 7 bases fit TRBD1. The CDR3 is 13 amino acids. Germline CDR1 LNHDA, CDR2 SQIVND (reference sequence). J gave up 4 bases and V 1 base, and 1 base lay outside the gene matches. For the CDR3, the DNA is TGTGCCAGTAGTATAGGGGACAGATACGAGCAGTACTTC. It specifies CASSIGDRYEQYF.

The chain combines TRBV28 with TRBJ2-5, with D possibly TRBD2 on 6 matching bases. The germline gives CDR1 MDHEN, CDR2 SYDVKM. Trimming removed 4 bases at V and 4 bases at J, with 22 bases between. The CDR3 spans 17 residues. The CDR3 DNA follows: TGTGCCAGCAGTTCCATTAGCCGCGGGCGGCGGGGAGAGACCCAGTACTTC. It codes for CASSSISRGRRGETQYF.

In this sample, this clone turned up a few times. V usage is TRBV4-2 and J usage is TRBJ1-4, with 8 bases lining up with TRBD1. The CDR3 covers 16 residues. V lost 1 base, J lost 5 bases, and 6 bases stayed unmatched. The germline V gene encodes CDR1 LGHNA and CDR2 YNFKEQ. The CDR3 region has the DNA TGTGCCAGCAGCCAAGGATCAGGGGGCGGGAATGAAAAACTGTTTTTT. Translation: CASSQGSGGGNEKLFF.

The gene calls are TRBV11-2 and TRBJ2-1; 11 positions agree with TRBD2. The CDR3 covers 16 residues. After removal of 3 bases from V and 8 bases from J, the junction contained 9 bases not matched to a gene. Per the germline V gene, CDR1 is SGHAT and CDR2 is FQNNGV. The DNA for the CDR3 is TGTGCCAGCAGCTTTTTGACTAGCGGGACGGGGGATGAGCAGTTCTTC. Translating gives CASSFLTSGTGDEQFF. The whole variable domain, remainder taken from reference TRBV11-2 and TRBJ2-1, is EAGVAQSPRYKIIEKRQSVAFWCNPISGHATLYWYQQILGQGPKLLIQFQNNGVVDDSQLPKDRFSAERLKGVDSTLKIQPAKLEDSAVYLCASSFLTSGTGDEQFFGPGTRLTVL.

CDR3 protein: CASSYVAGGWETQYF. DNA of the CDR3: TGTGCCAGCAGTTACGTAGCGGGGGGCTGGGAGACCCAGTACTTC. V is TRBV2 and J is TRBJ2-5; 10 bases are a match to TRBD2. CDR1 and CDR2 from the germline V gene are SNHLY and FYNNEI. CDR3 size: 15 residues. The J segment lost 5 bases and the V segment lost 5 bases, leaving 8 bases of the junction unmatched.

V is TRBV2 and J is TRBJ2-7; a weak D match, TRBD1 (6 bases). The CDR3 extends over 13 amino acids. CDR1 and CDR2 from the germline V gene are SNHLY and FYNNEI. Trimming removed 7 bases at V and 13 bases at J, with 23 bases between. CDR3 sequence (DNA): TGTGCCAGCATGGGGGCTAGAACGGGGATAGGATACTTC. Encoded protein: CASMGARTGIGYF.

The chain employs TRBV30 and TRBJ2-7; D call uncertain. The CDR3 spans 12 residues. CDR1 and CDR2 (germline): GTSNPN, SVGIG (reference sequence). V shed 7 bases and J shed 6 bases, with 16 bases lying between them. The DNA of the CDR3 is TGTGCCTCTAGTTTGGTTTTCGGCGAGCAGTACTTC. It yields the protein CASSLVFGEQYF. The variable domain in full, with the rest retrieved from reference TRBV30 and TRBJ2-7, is SQTIHQWPATLVQPVGSPLSLECTVEGTSNPNLYWYRQAAGRGLQLLFYSVGIGQISSEVPQNLSASRPQDRQFILSSKKLLLSDSGFYLCASSLVFGEQYFGPGTRLTVT.

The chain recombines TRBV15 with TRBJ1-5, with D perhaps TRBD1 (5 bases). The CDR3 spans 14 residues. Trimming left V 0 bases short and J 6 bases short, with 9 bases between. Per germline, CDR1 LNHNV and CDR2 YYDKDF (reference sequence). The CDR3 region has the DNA TGTGCCACCAGCAGAGATAAGGGGTTTCAGCCCCAGCATTTT. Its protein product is CATSRDKGFQPQHF.

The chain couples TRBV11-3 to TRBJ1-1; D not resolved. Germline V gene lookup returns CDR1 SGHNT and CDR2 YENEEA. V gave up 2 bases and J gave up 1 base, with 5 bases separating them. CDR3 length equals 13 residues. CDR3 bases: TGTGCCAGCAGCTTAAGCCCGAACACTGAAGCTTTCTTT. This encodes CASSLSPNTEAFF.

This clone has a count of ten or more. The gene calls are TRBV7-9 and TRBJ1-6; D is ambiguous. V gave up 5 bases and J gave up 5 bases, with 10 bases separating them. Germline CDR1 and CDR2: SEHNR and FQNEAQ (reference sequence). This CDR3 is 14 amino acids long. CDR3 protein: CASSPGIDNSPLHF. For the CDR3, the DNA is TGTGCCAGCAGCCCCGGGATCGATAATTCACCCCTCCACTTT. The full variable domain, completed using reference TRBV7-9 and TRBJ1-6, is DTGVSQNPRHKITKRGQNVTFRCDPISEHNRLYWYRQTLGQGPEFLTYFQNEAQLEKSRLLSDRFSAERPKGSFSTLEIQRTEQGDSAMYLCASSPGIDNSPLHFGNGTRLTVT.